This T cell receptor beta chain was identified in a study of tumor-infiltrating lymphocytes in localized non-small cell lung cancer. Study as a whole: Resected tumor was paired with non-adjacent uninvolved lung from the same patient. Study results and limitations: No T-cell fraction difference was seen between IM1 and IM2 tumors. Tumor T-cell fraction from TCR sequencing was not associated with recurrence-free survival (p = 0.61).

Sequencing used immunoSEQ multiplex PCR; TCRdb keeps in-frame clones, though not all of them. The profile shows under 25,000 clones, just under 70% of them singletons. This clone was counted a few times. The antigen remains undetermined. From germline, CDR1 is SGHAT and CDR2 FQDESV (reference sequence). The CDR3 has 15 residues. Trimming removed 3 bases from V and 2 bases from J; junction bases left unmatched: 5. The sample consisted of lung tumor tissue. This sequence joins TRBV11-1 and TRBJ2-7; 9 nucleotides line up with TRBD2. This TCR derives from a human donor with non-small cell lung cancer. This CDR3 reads CASSFGREGTYEQYF. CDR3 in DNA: TGTGCCAGCAGCTTTGGGCGGGAGGGAACCTACGAGCAGTACTTC. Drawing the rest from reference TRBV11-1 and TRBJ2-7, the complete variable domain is EAEVAQSPRYKITEKSQAVAFWCDPISGHATLYWYRQILGQGPELLVQFQDESVVDDSQLPKDRFSAERLKGVDSTLKIQPAELGDSAMYLCASSFGREGTYEQYFGPGTRLTVT.